This T cell receptor (beta chain) was identified during a study of blood T cell repertoires in COVID-19. Study in general: Sites in the United States, Italy and Spain provided acute and convalescent COVID-19 samples. Nucleic acid was either cDNA or gDNA, and it came from T cells, B-cell-depleted T cells, or PBMCs.

How the authors handled the data: From reference gene primer amplification, estimates of nucleated cell counts were derived. This table comes from immunoSEQ multiplex PCR, and its TCRdb copy is limited to in-frame clones, with some not included. V, J and clone size were drawn from that table, and D and trimming were deduced from the DNA. Here the sample spans about 150,000 clones, roughly 80% being singletons. CDR1 WNHNN and CDR2 SYGVQD come from the germline V gene (reference sequence). V lost 5 bases, J lost 1 base, and 4 bases stayed unmatched. CDR3 length: 15 residues. The chain has TRBV10-1 and TRBJ2-1, with 8 bases that match TRBD2. This TCR was recovered from an elderly woman with acute or convalescent COVID-19. Sequenced input: peripheral blood. The CDR3 sequence: CASSRSGGSYNEQFF. In DNA, the CDR3 is TGCGCCAGCAGTAGGAGCGGGGGTTCCTACAATGAGCAGTTCTTC.